These 11 T cell receptor beta chains were sequenced from one sample in a study of T cells in Graves' hyperthyroidism and ophthalmopathy. Amplification targeted TCR beta CDR3 regions from RNA transcripts. A set of HTBI primers served as the primers for a first-round RT-PCR of the TCR CDR3. MiXCR, run by TCRdb on the multiplex PCR reads, gives a single entry per CDR3 protein. The sample has hundreds of thousands of distinct CDR3 sequences, about 45% seen once. The source material was peripheral blood or thyroid tissue (not recorded which). The origin of the receptors is a woman between 18 and 29 years old with Graves' hyperthyroidism.

Remarks on this clonotype: The conserved phenylalanine or tryptophan is not found at the CDR3 terminus, so this likely reflects a read error. The DNA is left out, because the CDR3 cannot be placed on it with certainty; the CDR3 is given as TCRdb lists it. The chain combines TRBV24-1 with TRBJ2-5. The CDR3 totals 9 residues, both ends included. Germline loops: CDR1 KGHDR, CDR2 SFDVKD. The CDR3 here is CATSDYKST.

The V call is TRBV7-3, the J call TRBJ2-7; 7 bases are a match to TRBD1. In germline, CDR1 is SGHTA, CDR2 FQGTGA. CDR3 length equals 15 residues. V shed 5 bases, J shed 5 bases, and the junction held 12 bases outside the gene matches. CDR3 in DNA: TGTGCCAGCAGCCTCGATGTAGGGGGCCGGGACGAGCAGTACTTC. Its translation: CASSLDVGGRDEQYF.

The chain has TRBV29-1 and TRBJ2-7; TRBD2 is a possible D gene (5 bases). CDR1 SQVTM and CDR2 ANQGSEA come from the germline V gene. Trimming cost V 1 base and J 7 bases, with 14 bases left between them. The CDR3 loop spans 13 amino acids. The CDR3 reads CSVEVQAGSEQYF. CDR3 DNA sequence: TGCAGCGTTGAAGTCCAGGCGGGTAGTGAGCAGTACTTC.

A single count supports this clonotype. The rearrangement uses TRBV25-1 and TRBJ2-7; TRBD2 might be the D (5 bases). CDR1 is MGHDK, CDR2 SYGVNS, per germline. V was shortened by 6 bases and J by 5 bases, with 17 bases between the two germline ends. The CDR3 runs to 14 residues. The DNA of the CDR3 is TGTGCCAGCAGCCCTAGGAGCAGAGCGGACGAGCAGTACTTC. It translates to CASSPRSRADEQYF.

This sequence joins TRBV7-3 and TRBJ1-3; D is ambiguous. The CDR3 sequence is 14 residues long. The V end lost 5 bases, the J end lost 4 bases, and 12 bases lay between the germline ends. CDR1 is SGHTA, CDR2 FQGTGA, per germline. Written as DNA, the CDR3 is TGTGCCAGCAGCCCCCTCCCGCCAGGAAACACCATATATTTT. Its protein is CASSPLPPGNTIYF. Filled out from reference TRBV7-3 and TRBJ1-3, the complete variable domain reads GAGVSQTPSNKVTEKGKYVELRCDPISGHTALYWYRQSLGQGPEFLIYFQGTGAADDSGLPNDRFFAVRPEGSVSTLKIQRTERGDSAVYLCASSPLPPGNTIYFGEGSWLTVV.

The chain links TRBV20-1 to TRBJ1-6; the match to TRBD1 covers 7 bases. This CDR3 has 14 amino acids. The V segment lost 6 bases and the J segment 3 bases; nucleotides outside the gene matches: 5. CDR1 and CDR2 (germline): DFQATT, SNEGSKA (reference sequence). The CDR3 region is CSATGTVYNSPLHF. The CDR3 DNA is TGCAGTGCAACGGGGACAGTCTATAATTCACCCCTCCACTTT.

This clonotype has more than one count but fewer than ten. The gene calls are TRBV7-2 and TRBJ2-6; D gene uncertain. The CDR3 covers 11 residues. The germline V and J ends were trimmed by 7 bases and 6 bases, with 4 bases remaining between them. Germline lookup yields CDR1 SGHTA and CDR2 FQGNSA. CDR3 protein: CASKEANVLTF. The CDR3 region has the DNA TGTGCCAGCAAAGAGGCCAACGTCCTGACTTTC.

This clonotype came up a few times. J is TRBJ2-6 and V is TRBV19, with 10 bases that match TRBD1. Germline V gives CDR1 LNHDA, CDR2 SQIVND (reference sequence). Trimming at V came to 10 bases and at J to 0 bases, leaving 6 bases not matched to a gene. This CDR3 comprises 16 residues. CDR3: CATGTGASSGANVLTF. CDR3 bases: TGTGCCACCGGGACAGGGGCCTCCTCTGGGGCCAACGTCCTGACTTTC.

V is TRBV11-1 and J is TRBJ1-1; TRBD1 aligns across 7 bases. The CDR3 is made up of 15 amino acids. Losses at the gene ends were 1 base for V and 2 bases for J; bases not matched to a gene: 4. CDR1 is SGHAT and CDR2 is FQDESV in the germline V gene (reference sequence). The CDR3 here is CASSLGWDSNTEAFF. Here the CDR3 DNA reads TGTGCCAGCAGCTTAGGATGGGACAGTAACACTGAAGCTTTCTTT.

The table lists this clonotype with many counts. The rearrangement uses TRBV7-2 and TRBJ2-2, with D unclear. V shed 8 bases and J shed 0 bases, with 10 bases lying between them. This CDR3 contains 14 residues. Looked up from germline, CDR1 is SGHTA and CDR2 is FQGNSA. The CDR3 coding sequence is TGTGCCAGCCACCGGACCGCGAACACCGGGGAGCTGTTTTTT. This translates into CASHRTANTGELFF.

This clonotype has more than one count but fewer than ten. This is likely a read error, given that the CDR3 carries no conserved phenylalanine or tryptophan at its end. The DNA is left out, because the CDR3 cannot be placed on it with certainty; the CDR3 is given as TCRdb lists it. This chain joins TRBV6-5 and TRBJ2-7; TRBD2 is the table's D call and was not checked against the DNA. The CDR3 is 9 residues long, ends included. CDR1 is MNHEY and CDR2 is SVGAGI in the germline V gene. The CDR3 loop is CASSEALAG.